This T cell receptor beta chain was retrieved from a study of blood T cell repertoires in COVID-19. CDR1 and CDR2 (germline): MNHNY, SVGAGI (reference sequence). This CDR3 has 15 residues. Trimming at V came to 6 bases and at J to 2 bases, leaving 7 bases not matched to a gene. TCRdb's copy holds only in-frame clones and misses some; the assay was immunoSEQ multiplex PCR. The data show 180,000 or so clones, 70% to 90% seen once. Source material: peripheral blood. The clonotype originates from a woman of 80 years or more with acute or convalescent COVID-19. The J gene is TRBJ2-7, the V gene TRBV6-6; TRBD2 aligns across 10 bases. The CDR3 region is CASRPSGSHAYEQYF. CDR3 bases: TGTGCCAGCAGACCTAGCGGGAGCCATGCCTACGAGCAGTACTTC.